This T cell receptor (beta chain) was captured by sequencing in a study of cytomegalovirus exposure and HLA in healthy donors. V was pared by 3 bases and J by 2 bases, with 5 bases of the junction left unmatched. Germline values: CDR1 ENHRY, CDR2 SYGVKD. This CDR3 contains 15 residues. At the time of sampling, donors were nominally healthy, though unrecorded immune exposures were likely. Amplification used 60 Vbeta primers and 13 Jbeta primers. The data were produced by immunoSEQ multiplex PCR, yet TCRdb's version contains in-frame clones alone and is incomplete. Found here are 120,000 to 150,000 clones, roughly four fifths of them singletons; the top ten hold around 4%. As concerns this clone: Its specificity is unknown.

The study's findings and limits: CMV antigen specificity was confirmed in vitro for a few CMV-associated chains. The authors later found HLA-associated TCR beta chains more clonally expanded than equally common others. Rare sequences made up most TCRs, while some public TCRs were found in many donors.

What was sequenced was PBMCs. The chain employs TRBV10-3 and TRBJ2-3; 7 bases are shared with TRBD1. The source of this sequence is a man between 35 and 55 years old in good health and CMV-seropositive. The CDR3 region is CAISESGTATDTQYF. The CDR3 DNA reads TGTGCCATCAGTGAATCCGGGACAGCCACAGATACGCAGTATTTT.